What follows describes a single TCR beta chain. The data originate from a study of OX40 agonist ivuxolimab in advanced cancers. Sequencing was performed with immunoSEQ multiplex PCR; in TCRdb, only in-frame clones are kept and a portion is missing. This table has about 71,000 clones, roughly 77% appearing once. This receptor was identified in an adult with an advanced solid tumor such as melanoma, head and neck, liver or kidney cancer. Sequenced here: CD4+ or CD8+ T cells sorted from blood, sampled in a trial of the OX40 agonist ivuxolimab.

The CDR3 region is CSVADRVTYNEQFF. The CDR3 DNA follows: TGCAGCGTTGCGGACAGGGTCACCTACAATGAGCAGTTCTTC. This sequence joins TRBV29-1 and TRBJ2-1, with 8 nucleotides matching TRBD1. Per germline, CDR1 SQVTM and CDR2 ANQGSEA. CDR3 size: 14 residues. The J segment lost 2 bases and the V segment lost 4 bases, leaving 4 bases of the junction unmatched.